Reported below is one T cell receptor beta chain. Its target is unknown. The DNA input per sorted-subset replicate PCR was 200 ng, corresponding to some 27,000 T cell genomes. The data were produced by immunoSEQ multiplex PCR, yet TCRdb's version contains in-frame clones alone and is incomplete. The data hold about 1.5 million clones, with under 99% observed a single time. From germline, CDR1 is SGDLS and CDR2 YYNGEE. The V end lost 4 bases, the J end lost 5 bases, and 15 bases lay between the germline ends. The CDR3 sequence is 15 residues long. The data are from a study of shared clonotypes between healthy human individuals. Overall study findings and caveats: Estimated richness was generally greater in naive than memory subsets.

This clonotype was sampled from a man aged 25-40 years in good health. Sequenced sample: naive CD4+ T cells sorted from blood. The subset here: CD45RA+ positively selected. The chain is built from TRBV9 and TRBJ1-4; D ambiguous. The CDR3 here is CASSLRGGPNEKLFF. The CDR3 DNA reads TGTGCCAGCAGCCTACGCGGCGGGCCCAATGAAAAACTGTTTTTT.